The present TCR beta chain was sequenced within a study of blood T cell repertoires in COVID-19. Study-level background: The United States, Italy and Spain supplied acute and convalescent COVID-19 samples. Sources were T cells, B-cell-depleted T cells, or PBMCs; the material itself was cDNA or gDNA.

Under the authors' procedure: Amplification of reference gene primers was used by the study to estimate nucleated cell counts. Method: immunoSEQ multiplex PCR; TCRdb's copy keeps in-frame clones and lacks some. That table gives V, J and clone size, and the DNA gave D and trimming. The sample has fewer than 300,000 clones; 75% to 90% are singletons. Followed longitudinally, the Seattle patients had been enrolled during active infection. This CDR3 comprises 15 residues. V trimming: 5 bases; J trimming: 7 bases; junction bases outside the gene matches: 10. Germline CDR1 is MNHEY and CDR2 is SMNVEV (reference sequence).

The TCR sequence derives from a woman aged 45-65 years with COVID-19, enrolled during active disease. Sequencing was carried out using peripheral blood. This chain uses TRBV27 with TRBJ2-2; 7 positions agree with TRBD2. The CDR3 loop is CASSPNYGGDGELFF. In DNA, the CDR3 is TGTGCCAGCAGTCCCAACTATGGGGGGGACGGGGAGCTGTTTTTT.